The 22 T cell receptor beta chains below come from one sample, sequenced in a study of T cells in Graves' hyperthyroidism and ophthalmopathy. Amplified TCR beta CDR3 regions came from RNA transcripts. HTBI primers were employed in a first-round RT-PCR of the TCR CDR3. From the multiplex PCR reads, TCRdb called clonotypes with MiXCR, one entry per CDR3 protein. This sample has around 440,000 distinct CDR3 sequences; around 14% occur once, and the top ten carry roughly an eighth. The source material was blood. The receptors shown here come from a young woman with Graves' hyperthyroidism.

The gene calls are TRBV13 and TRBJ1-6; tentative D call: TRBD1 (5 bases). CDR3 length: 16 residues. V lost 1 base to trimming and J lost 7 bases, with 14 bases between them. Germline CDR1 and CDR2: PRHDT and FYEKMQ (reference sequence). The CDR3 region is CASSLVVGARNSPLHF. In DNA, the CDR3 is TGTGCCAGCAGCTTAGTTGTCGGGGCGAGGAATTCACCCCTCCACTTT.

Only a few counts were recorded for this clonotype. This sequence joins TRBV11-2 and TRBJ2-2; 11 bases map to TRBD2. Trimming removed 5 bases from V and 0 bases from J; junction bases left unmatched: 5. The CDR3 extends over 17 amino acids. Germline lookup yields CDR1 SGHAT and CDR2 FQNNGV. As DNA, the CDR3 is TGTGCCAGCAGCCGACGGACTAGCGGGTCGAACACCGGGGAGCTGTTTTTT. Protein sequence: CASSRRTSGSNTGELFF.

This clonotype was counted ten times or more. The CDR3 nucleotides are TGCGCCAGCAGCTCAGGGGCCCCTAACTATGGCTACACCTTC. Its protein product is CASSSGAPNYGYTF. The chain joins TRBV5-1 to TRBJ1-2, with D perhaps TRBD1 (6 bases). V dropped 3 bases and J dropped 0 bases, with 9 bases sitting between them. The CDR3 totals 14 residues. Germline V gene sequence: CDR1 SGHRS, CDR2 YFSETQ.

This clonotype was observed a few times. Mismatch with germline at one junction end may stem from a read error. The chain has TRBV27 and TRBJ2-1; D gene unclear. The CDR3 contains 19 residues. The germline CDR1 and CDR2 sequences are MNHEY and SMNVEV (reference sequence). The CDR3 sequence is CASSLSTARPENRYHEQFF. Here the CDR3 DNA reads TGTGCCAGCAGTTTATCGACGGCCAGGCCCGAAAACCGCTACCATGAGCAGTTCTTC.

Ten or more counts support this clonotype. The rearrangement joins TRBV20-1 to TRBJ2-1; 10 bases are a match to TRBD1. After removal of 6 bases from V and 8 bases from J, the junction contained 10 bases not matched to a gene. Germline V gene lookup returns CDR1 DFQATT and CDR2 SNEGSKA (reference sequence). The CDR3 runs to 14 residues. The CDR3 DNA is TGCAGTGCGTCCGGGACAGGGGATTGGTATGAGCAGTTCTTC. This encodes CSASGTGDWYEQFF.

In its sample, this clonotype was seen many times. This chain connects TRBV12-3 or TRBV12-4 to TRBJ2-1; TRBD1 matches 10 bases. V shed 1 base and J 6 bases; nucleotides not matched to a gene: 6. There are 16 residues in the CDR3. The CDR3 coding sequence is TGTGCCAGCAGTTTAGTTGGGACAGGGGTAGTCAATGAGCAGTTCTTC. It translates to CASSLVGTGVVNEQFF.

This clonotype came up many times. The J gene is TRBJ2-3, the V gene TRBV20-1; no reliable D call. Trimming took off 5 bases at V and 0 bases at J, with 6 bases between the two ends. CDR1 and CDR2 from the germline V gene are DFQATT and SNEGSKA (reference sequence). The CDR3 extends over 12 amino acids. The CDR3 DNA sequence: TGCAGTGCTGGTCAGAGCACAGATACGCAGTATTTT. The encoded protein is CSAGQSTDTQYF.

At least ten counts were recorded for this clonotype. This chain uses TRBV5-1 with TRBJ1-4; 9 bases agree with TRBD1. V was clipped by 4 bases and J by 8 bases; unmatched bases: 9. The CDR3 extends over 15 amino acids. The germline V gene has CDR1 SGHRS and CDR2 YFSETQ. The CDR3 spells CASSTDRGSGEKLFF. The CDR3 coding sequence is TGCGCCAGCAGCACGGACAGGGGCTCGGGGGAAAAACTGTTTTTT.

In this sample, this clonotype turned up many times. CDR3: CASSFVVLGEQYF. The DNA of the CDR3 is TGTGCCAGCAGCTTTGTGGTGCTAGGGGAGCAGTACTTC. The chain employs TRBV7-8 and TRBJ2-7, with unresolved D. The V end lost 3 bases, the J end lost 7 bases, and 13 bases lay between the germline ends. The CDR3 loop spans 13 amino acids. The germline gives CDR1 SGHVS, CDR2 FQNEAQ. The full variable domain, in which reference TRBV7-8 and TRBJ2-7 provide the parts outside the CDR3, is GAGVSQSPRYKVAKRGQDVALRCDPISGHVSLFWYQQALGQGPEFLTYFQNEAQLDKSGLPSDRFFAERPEGSVSTLKIQRTQQEDSAVYLCASSFVVLGEQYFGPGTRLTVT.

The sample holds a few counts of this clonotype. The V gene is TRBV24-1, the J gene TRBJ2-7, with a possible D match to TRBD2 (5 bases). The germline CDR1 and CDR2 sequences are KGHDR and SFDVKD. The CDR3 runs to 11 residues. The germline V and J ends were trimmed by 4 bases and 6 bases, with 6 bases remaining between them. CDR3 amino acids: CATSERGEQYF. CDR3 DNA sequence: TGTGCCACCAGTGAACGGGGCGAGCAGTACTTC.

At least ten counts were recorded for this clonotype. This CDR3 is CASSFAGGLATGELFF. In DNA, the CDR3 is TGTGCCAGCAGTTTTGCTGGTGGACTAGCAACCGGGGAGCTGTTTTTT. The chain joins TRBV12-3 or TRBV12-4 to TRBJ2-2; 8 bases fit TRBD2. J gave up 5 bases and V 3 bases, and 8 bases lay outside the gene matches. This CDR3 has 16 residues.

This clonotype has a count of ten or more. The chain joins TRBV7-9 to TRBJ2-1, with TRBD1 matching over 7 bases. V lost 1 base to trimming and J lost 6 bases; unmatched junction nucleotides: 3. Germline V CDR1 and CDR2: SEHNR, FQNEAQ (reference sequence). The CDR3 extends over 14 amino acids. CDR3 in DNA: TGTGCCAGCAGCTTAGTTACAGGGGTCAATGAGCAGTTCTTC. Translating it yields CASSLVTGVNEQFF.

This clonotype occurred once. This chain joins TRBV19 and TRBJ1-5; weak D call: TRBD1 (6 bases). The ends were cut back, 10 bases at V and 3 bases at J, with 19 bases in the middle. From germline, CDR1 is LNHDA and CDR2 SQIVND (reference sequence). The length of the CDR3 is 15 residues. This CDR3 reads CATQTTTGINQPQHF. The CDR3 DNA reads TGTGCCACCCAAACGACAACAGGGATCAATCAGCCCCAGCATTTT.

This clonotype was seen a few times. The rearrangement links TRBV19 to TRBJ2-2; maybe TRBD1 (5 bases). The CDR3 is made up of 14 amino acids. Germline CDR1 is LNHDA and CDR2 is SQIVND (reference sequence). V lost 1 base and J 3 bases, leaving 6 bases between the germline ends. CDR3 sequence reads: CASSIVRDTGELFF. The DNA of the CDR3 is TGTGCCAGTAGTATAGTCAGGGACACCGGGGAGCTGTTTTTT.

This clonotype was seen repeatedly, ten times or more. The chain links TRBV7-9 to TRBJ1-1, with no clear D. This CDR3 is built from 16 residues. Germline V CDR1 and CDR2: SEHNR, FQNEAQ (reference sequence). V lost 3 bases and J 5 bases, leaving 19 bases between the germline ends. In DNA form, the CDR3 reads TGTGCCAGCAGCTTGGGCTCCGGACGGGCGGGTACTGAAGCTTTCTTT. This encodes CASSLGSGRAGTEAFF. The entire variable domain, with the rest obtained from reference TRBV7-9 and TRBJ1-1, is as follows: DTGVSQNPRHKITKRGQNVTFRCDPISEHNRLYWYRQTLGQGPEFLTYFQNEAQLEKSRLLSDRFSAERPKGSFSTLEIQRTEQGDSAMYLCASSLGSGRAGTEAFFGQGTRLTVV.

The CDR3 nucleotides read TGTGCCAGCAGCCCCTCGGGCCCCGTACCTTATACGTATTTT. Translating it yields CASSPSGPVPYTYF. The genes are TRBV7-3 and TRBJ2-3; D gene uncertain. Germline CDR1 is SGHTA and CDR2 is FQGTGA. Between the trimmed V and J ends, which lost 5 bases and 14 bases, there was a span of 23 bases. The length of the CDR3 is 14 residues.

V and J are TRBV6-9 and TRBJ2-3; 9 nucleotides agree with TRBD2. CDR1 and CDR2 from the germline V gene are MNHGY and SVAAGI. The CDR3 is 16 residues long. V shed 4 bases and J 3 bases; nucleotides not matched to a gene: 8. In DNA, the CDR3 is TGTGCCAGCAGTTTGATTGCGGGGGGGCTAACAGATACGCAGTATTTT. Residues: CASSLIAGGLTDTQYF.

CDR3 bases: TGTGCCAGTAGTATAGTCGACAGAGACAATCAGCCCCAGCATTTT. Translating gives CASSIVDRDNQPQHF. V gene TRBV19 combines with J gene TRBJ1-5; possible D gene TRBD1, 5 bases. CDR1 and CDR2 from the germline V gene are LNHDA and SQIVND (reference sequence). Deletions cut 1 base from V and 3 bases from J, with 10 bases between. The CDR3 sequence is 15 residues long.

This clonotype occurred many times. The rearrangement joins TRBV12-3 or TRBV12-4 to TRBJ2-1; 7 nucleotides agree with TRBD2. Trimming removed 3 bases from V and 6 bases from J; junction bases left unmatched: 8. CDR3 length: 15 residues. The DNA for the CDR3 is TGTGCCAGCAGTTTTGGGGGGAGGGCCGGCAATGAGCAGTTCTTC. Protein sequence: CASSFGGRAGNEQFF.

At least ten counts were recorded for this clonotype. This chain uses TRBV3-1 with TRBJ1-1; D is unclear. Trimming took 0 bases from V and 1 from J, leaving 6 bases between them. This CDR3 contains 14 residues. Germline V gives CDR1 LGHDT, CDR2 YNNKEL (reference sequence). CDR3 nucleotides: TGTGCCAGCAGCCAAGATACGGGGAACACTGAAGCTTTCTTT. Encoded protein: CASSQDTGNTEAFF.

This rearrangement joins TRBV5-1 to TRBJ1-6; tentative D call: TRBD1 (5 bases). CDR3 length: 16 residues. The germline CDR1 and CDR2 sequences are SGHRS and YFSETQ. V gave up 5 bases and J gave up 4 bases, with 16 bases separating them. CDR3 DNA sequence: TGCGCCAGCAGGGTACAGGTTGTGGGATATAATTCACCCCTCCACTTT. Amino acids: CASRVQVVGYNSPLHF.

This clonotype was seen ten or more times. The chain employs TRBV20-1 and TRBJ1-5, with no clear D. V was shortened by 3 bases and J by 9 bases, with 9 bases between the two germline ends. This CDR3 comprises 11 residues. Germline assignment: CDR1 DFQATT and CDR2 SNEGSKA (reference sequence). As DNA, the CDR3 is TGCAGTGCTAGGGCCGAGGGGCCCCAGCATTTT. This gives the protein CSARAEGPQHF.